The T cell receptor (beta chain) under discussion was sequenced for a study of blood T cell repertoires in COVID-19. About the research overall: There were acute and convalescent COVID-19 samples, and they came from the United States, Italy and Spain. PBMCs, B-cell-depleted T cells, or T cells provided the cDNA or gDNA that made up the material.

The authors' processing: Amplification of reference gene primers was used by the study to estimate nucleated cell counts. The table came from immunoSEQ multiplex PCR; TCRdb's copy has only in-frame clones and leaves some out. V, J and clone size derive from that table, while D and trimming were established from the DNA sequence. The table records tens of thousands of clones, less than 90% of them present only once. CDR3 size: 13 residues. With 8 bases clipped from V and 5 bases from J, the junction kept 8 bases outside the gene matches. Germline values: CDR1 MNHEY, CDR2 SVGAGI. Source material: peripheral blood. This chain uses TRBV6-5 with TRBJ1-1; 7 nucleotides line up with TRBD1. The clonotype originates from a man in his 70s with acute or convalescent COVID-19. CDR3 in DNA: TGTGCCAGCGATTACAGGGGAAGGACTGAAGCTTTCTTT. It codes for CASDYRGRTEAFF.